The clone carrying this TCR beta chain was recorded only once. Participant reports of clinical history set cohort assignment. The repertoire was sequenced with immunoSEQ multiplex PCR; TCRdb's copy has only in-frame clones and lacks some. The table lists 200,000 to 250,000 clones, about 79% of them singletons. These data are taken from a study of blood T cell repertoires in COVID-19. Study background: PBMCs, B-cell-depleted T cells, or T cells provided the cDNA or gDNA that made up the material.

Trimming cost V 4 bases and J 9 bases, with 18 bases left between them. The CDR3 contains 14 residues. Germline V gene lookup returns CDR1 KGHSH and CDR2 LQKENI. Sequencing was carried out using PBMCs or T cells enriched from blood (not recorded which). The V gene is TRBV18, the J gene TRBJ1-2, with D unresolved. The clonotype originates from a woman aged 35 to 49 with acute COVID-19. The CDR3 reads CASSRAGGDDSYTF. Here the CDR3 DNA reads TGTGCCAGCTCACGGGCAGGAGGAGACGATAGCTACACCTTC.